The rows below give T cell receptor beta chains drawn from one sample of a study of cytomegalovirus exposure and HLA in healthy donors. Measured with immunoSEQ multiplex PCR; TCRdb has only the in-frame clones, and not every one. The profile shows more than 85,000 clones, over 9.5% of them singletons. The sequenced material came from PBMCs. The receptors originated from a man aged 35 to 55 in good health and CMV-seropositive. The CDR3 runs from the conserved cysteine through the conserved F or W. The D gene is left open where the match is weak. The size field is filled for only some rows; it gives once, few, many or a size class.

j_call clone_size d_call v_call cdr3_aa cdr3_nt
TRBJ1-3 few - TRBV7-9 CASSLALSLGNTIYF TGTGCCAGCAGCTTAGCGCTCTCACTTGGAAACACCATATATTTT
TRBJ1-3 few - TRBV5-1 CASRQESGNTIYF TGCGCCAGCAGACAGGAATCTGGAAACACCATATATTTT
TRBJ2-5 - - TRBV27 CASSYTTEETQYF TGTGCCAGCAGTTATACTACGGAAGAGACCCAGTACTTC
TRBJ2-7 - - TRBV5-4 CASSTGQSYEQYF TGTGCCAGCAGCACCGGACAGTCCTACGAGCAGTACTTC
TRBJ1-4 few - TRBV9 CASSVDGHHEEKLFF TGTGCCAGCAGCGTAGATGGACATCATGAGGAAAAACTGTTTTTT
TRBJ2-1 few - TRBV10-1 CASSEGSGRNEQFF TGCGCCAGCAGTGAGGGAAGCGGAAGGAATGAGCAGTTCTTC
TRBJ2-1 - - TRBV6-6 CASLSYNEQFF TGTGCCAGCCTGTCCTACAATGAGCAGTTCTTC
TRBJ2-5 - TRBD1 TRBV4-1 CASSPNINRDSKQETQYF TGCGCCAGCAGTCCGAATATTAATCGGGACAGCAAACAAGAGACCCAGTACTTC
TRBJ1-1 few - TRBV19 CASRQGGTEAFF TGTGCCAGTAGACAGGGCGGGACTGAAGCTTTCTTT
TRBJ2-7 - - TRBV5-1 CASSLGRQAYEQYF TGCGCCAGCAGCTTGGGCCGACAGGCCTACGAGCAGTACTTC
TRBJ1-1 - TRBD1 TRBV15 CATRQGLVNTEAFF TGTGCCACCAGACAGGGGTTGGTGAACACTGAAGCTTTCTTT
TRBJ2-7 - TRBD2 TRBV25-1 CASSVKAGTQYF TGTGCCAGCAGTGTGAAAGCGGGAACGCAGTACTTC